These 11 T cell receptor beta chains originate from one sample sequenced in a study of cytomegalovirus exposure and HLA in healthy donors. PCR involved 60 Vbeta and 13 Jbeta primers. Here immunoSEQ multiplex PCR was the method, and the copy in TCRdb shows in-frame clones only, minus some. The sample holds around 62,000 clones, approximately 80% seen once. The sample comprised PBMCs. The source of these receptors is a woman aged 25 to 39 in good health and CMV-seronegative.

The gene calls are TRBV6-5 and TRBJ2-5; TRBD1 is a possible D gene (6 bases). The V gene's germline CDR1 is MNHEY and CDR2 SVGAGI. CDR3 length: 15 residues. V was cut by 5 bases and J by 2 bases, with 15 bases left in between. The CDR3 nucleotides read TGTGCCAGCAGTGCGCAACAGGGTATGCAAGAGACCCAGTACTTC. This gives the protein CASSAQQGMQETQYF.

This clone was observed a few times. The chain carries TRBV27 and TRBJ2-2, with TRBD1 matching 9 bases. The CDR3 is 15 amino acids. Germline-derived CDR1 and CDR2 are MNHEY and SMNVEV (reference sequence). The ends lost 7 bases at V and 5 bases at J; junction bases unmatched: 8. The CDR3 DNA is TGTGCCAGCAACACCGGGACAGGGCGAACCGGGGAGCTGTTTTTT. This sequence encodes CASNTGTGRTGELFF.

This chain uses TRBV5-1 with TRBJ1-3; TRBD1 might be the D (5 bases). The V gene's germline CDR1 is SGHRS and CDR2 YFSETQ. The CDR3 has 18 amino acids. V was pared by 4 bases and J by 4 bases, with 24 bases between. The DNA for the CDR3 is TGCGCCAGCAGCCTAAGGGACTGGCCAAGCTATGAGGGAAACACCATATATTTT. Translating it yields CASSLRDWPSYEGNTIYF.

The chain uses TRBV7-6 and TRBJ1-6, with TRBD1 identical over 10 bases. After removal of 1 base from V and 7 bases from J, the junction contained 7 bases not matched to a gene. Germline CDR1 and CDR2: SGHVS and FNYEAQ. The CDR3 totals 17 residues. The CDR3 sequence: CASSLVETGGYNSPLHF. CDR3 in DNA: TGTGCCAGCAGCTTAGTGGAGACAGGGGGCTACAATTCACCCCTCCACTTT.

This clone was observed a handful of times. J is TRBJ1-1 and V is TRBV5-1; TRBD1 might be the D (6 bases). This CDR3 region has 17 residues. The V end lost 4 bases, the J end lost 0 bases, and 19 bases lay between the germline ends. CDR1 and CDR2 (germline): SGHRS, YFSETQ. The CDR3 loop reads CASSPSRGDLVNTEAFF. CDR3 nucleotide sequence: TGCGCCAGCAGCCCGTCCAGGGGCGACTTGGTGAACACTGAAGCTTTCTTT.

The chain joins TRBV6-6 to TRBJ2-7; 7 bases fit TRBD1. V trimming: 2 bases; J trimming: 3 bases; junction bases outside the gene matches: 4. Germline V lookup: CDR1 MNHNY, CDR2 SVGAGI (reference sequence). The CDR3 totals 14 residues. CDR3 region: CASSYRDSYYEQYF. The CDR3 DNA reads TGTGCCAGCAGTTACCGGGACAGTTACTACGAGCAGTACTTC.

This chain joins TRBV27 and TRBJ2-3, with D maybe TRBD2 (5 bases). The germline CDR1 and CDR2 sequences are MNHEY and SMNVEV (reference sequence). The CDR3 covers 15 residues. Trimming pared 5 bases from V and 1 base from J, leaving 13 bases between. CDR3 nucleotides: TGTGCCAGCAGTCGGGGAAGTGGGGGCACAGATACGCAGTATTTT. This codes for CASSRGSGGTDTQYF.

This clone came up a few times. V and J are TRBV6-5 and TRBJ1-1, with 7 positions matching TRBD1. The ends lost 7 bases at V and 1 base at J; junction bases unmatched: 9. CDR1 MNHEY and CDR2 SVGAGI come from the germline V gene. The CDR3 extends over 15 amino acids. The CDR3 sequence: CASIFAGTANTEAFF. The CDR3 bases are TGTGCCAGCATCTTCGCCGGGACAGCGAACACTGAAGCTTTCTTT.

In its sample, this clone was seen a few times. The chain is built from TRBV11-2 and TRBJ1-6, with 9 bases identical to TRBD1. The CDR3 consists of 15 residues. Germline trimming cut 3 bases from V and 10 bases from J; bases unmatched to any gene: 7. The germline V gene has CDR1 SGHAT and CDR2 FQNNGV. Here the CDR3 reads CASSFEQGARSPLHF. The CDR3, as DNA: TGTGCCAGCAGCTTCGAACAGGGGGCTAGATCACCCCTCCACTTT.

This CDR3 reads CASSPRTGGNYGYTF. The CDR3 region has the DNA TGTGCCAGCTCACCCAGGACAGGGGGAAACTATGGCTACACCTTC. V usage is TRBV18 and J usage is TRBJ1-2, with 10 bases identical to TRBD1. The CDR3 sequence is 15 residues long. CDR1 is KGHSH and CDR2 is LQKENI in the germline V gene. Trimming removed 3 bases from V and 2 bases from J; junction bases left unmatched: 3. Using reference TRBV18 and TRBJ1-2 for the parts outside the CDR3, the full variable domain is NAGVMQNPRHLVRRRGQEARLRCSPMKGHSHVYWYRQLPEEGLKFMVYLQKENIIDESGMPKERFSAEFPKEGPSILRIQQVVRGDSAAYFCASSPRTGGNYGYTFGSGTRLTVV.

This sequence joins TRBV6-1 and TRBJ1-1, with 7 nucleotides matching TRBD1. This CDR3 contains 14 residues. Trimming at V came to 3 bases and at J to 5 bases, leaving 6 bases not matched to a gene. Germline-derived CDR1 and CDR2 are MNHNS and SASEGT. The chain's CDR3 is CASSETGRGTEAFF. The CDR3 DNA follows: TGTGCCAGCAGTGAGACAGGGCGTGGGACTGAAGCTTTCTTT.